Sequencing of this T cell receptor beta chain was carried out in a study of OX40 agonist ivuxolimab in advanced cancers. Overall study: Enrolled patients in dose escalation had cancers that were hepatocellular carcinoma, melanoma, renal cell or head and neck cancer. Partial responses were achieved by three patients, of whom one had hepatocellular carcinoma and two had cutaneous melanoma. Findings and limits, study-wide: Dosing at 0.1 to 3.0 mg/kg was accompanied by clonal expansion of CD4+ and CD8+ blood T cells by week 6.

Trimming cost V 6 bases and J 8 bases, with 16 bases left between them. Germline-derived CDR1 and CDR2 are MNHEY and SVGAGI. The length of the CDR3 is 13 residues. The assay was immunoSEQ multiplex PCR, and TCRdb's table has in-frame clones only and misses some. The sample records around 150,000 clones, approximately 94% being singletons. For this clone: Its antigen is still unknown.

This chain links TRBV6-5 with TRBJ1-1; a weak D match, TRBD1 (6 bases). This TCR was sampled from an adult with an advanced solid tumor such as melanoma, head and neck, liver or kidney cancer. The input for sequencing was CD4+ or CD8+ T cells sorted from blood, taken in a trial of the OX40 agonist ivuxolimab. Here the CDR3 reads CASSPGQWGEAFF. In DNA form, the CDR3 reads TGTGCCAGCAGCCCCGGACAGTGGGGGGAAGCTTTCTTT.